Listed below are T cell receptor beta chains from one sample, sequenced in a study of cytomegalovirus exposure and HLA in healthy donors. Profiled with immunoSEQ multiplex PCR; TCRdb holds only in-frame clones, not every one. This listing includes tens of thousands of clones. Sequenced: PBMCs. These receptors originate from a woman aged 40 to 50 in good health and CMV-seronegative. Each CDR3 is given with its conserved first and last residue. A D gene is named only where the DNA matches it firmly.

D gene	V gene	J gene	CDR3 DNA	CDR3 protein
.	TRBV7-9	TRBJ2-7	TGTGCCAGCAGCCTCGGGCCGGGGGGCAATCTACCCTACGAGCAGTACTTC	CASSLGPGGNLPYEQYF
.	TRBV13	TRBJ1-4	TGTGCCAGCAGCCCCAACCCCGGACAGTCTAATGAAAAACTGTTTTTT	CASSPNPGQSNEKLFF
TRBD1	TRBV6-1	TRBJ2-7	TGTGCCACCACGGGGACAGGGGTGTCTGAGCAGTACTTC	CATTGTGVSEQYF
.	TRBV10-1	TRBJ1-6	TGCGCCAGCAGCGGACAGTTTTCACCCCTCCACTTT	CASSGQFSPLHF
.	TRBV25-1	TRBJ1-5	TGTGCCAGCAGCCGGATAGGACAGAGCAATCAGCCCCAGCATTTT	CASSRIGQSNQPQHF
TRBD1	TRBV7-9	TRBJ1-5	TGTGCCAGCAGCTCATCCGGGACAGTGTATAGCAATCAGCCCCAGCATTTT	CASSSSGTVYSNQPQHF
.	TRBV2	TRBJ2-7	TGTGCCAGCACCGTCTACGAGCAGTACTTC	CASTVYEQYF
.	TRBV7-9	TRBJ2-5	TGTGCCAGCAGCTCTAGGGGGGAGACCCAGTACTTC	CASSSRGETQYF
TRBD1	TRBV7-2	TRBJ2-1	TGTGCCAGCAGCCTACTTTATGGGACAGATGAGCAGTTCTTC	CASSLLYGTDEQFF
TRBD2	TRBV4-1	TRBJ2-7	TGCGCCAGCAGCCAAGAAGCGGGGGGGCGACGGGGGTACGAGCAGTACTTC	CASSQEAGGRRGYEQYF